Below are 13 T cell receptor beta chains sequenced from a single sample in a study of T cell changes during pregnancy in multiple sclerosis. Here immunoSEQ multiplex PCR was the method, and the copy in TCRdb shows in-frame clones only, minus some. Altogether 32,000 or so clones are present, 89% being singletons, with the ten largest covering roughly 10%. Sequences were derived from CD8+ T cells from peripheral blood mononuclear cells, sampled in the second trimester of pregnancy. All receptors come from a female donor with multiple sclerosis, enrolled in a pregnancy study.

The V gene is TRBV9, the J gene TRBJ2-5; 12 bases align to TRBD2. With V trimmed by 4 bases and J by 0 bases, 4 bases remained unmatched. In germline, CDR1 is SGDLS, CDR2 YYNGEE. This CDR3 contains 16 residues. The CDR3 nucleotides are TGTGCCAGCAGCTTTCCTAGCGGGAGGGACCAAGAGACCCAGTACTTC. Protein: CASSFPSGRDQETQYF.

This clone was picked up one time. The chain combines TRBV5-5 with TRBJ1-4, with 10 positions matching TRBD1. V trimming: 3 bases; J trimming: 7 bases; junction bases outside the gene matches: 6. Germline V lookup: CDR1 SGHKS, CDR2 YYEKEE (reference sequence). The CDR3 sequence is 15 residues long. CDR3 nucleotides: TGTGCCAGCAGCTCGGGGACAGGGGCGTTTGAAAAACTGTTTTTT. It is translated as CASSSGTGAFEKLFF. The whole variable domain, remainder taken from reference TRBV5-5 and TRBJ1-4, is DAGVTQSPTHLIKTRGQQVTLRCSPISGHKSVSWYQQVLGQGPQFIFQYYEKEERGRGNFPDRFSARQFPNYSSELNVNALLLGDSALYLCASSSGTGAFEKLFFGSGTQLSVL.

V gene TRBV27 combines with J gene TRBJ1-2; the D is unclear. The CDR3 loop spans 17 amino acids. CDR1 is MNHEY and CDR2 is SMNVEV in the germline V gene (reference sequence). V lost 5 bases and J 2 bases, leaving 21 bases between the germline ends. CDR3 loop: CASSQNGRGLANYGYTF. The CDR3 bases are TGTGCCAGCAGTCAGAACGGCCGAGGGCTGGCCAACTATGGCTACACCTTC.

The table lists this clone with a few counts. The chain couples TRBV9 to TRBJ1-1, with TRBD1 as a possible D gene (5 bases). The germline gives CDR1 SGDLS, CDR2 YYNGEE. The CDR3 spans 13 residues. The V end was cut by 5 bases, the J end by 3 bases, with 11 bases between. The CDR3: CASSRGGDTEAFF. The DNA of the CDR3 is TGTGCCAGCAGTCGTGGGGGGGACACTGAAGCTTTCTTT.

This clone was detected once. This chain joins TRBV18 and TRBJ1-1, with D possibly being TRBD1 (6 bases). This CDR3 region has 14 residues. The V end was cut by 2 bases, the J end by 3 bases, with 10 bases between. Germline-derived CDR1 and CDR2 are KGHSH and LQKENI. For the CDR3, the DNA is TGTGCCAGCTCACCAACGGGGGGCGACACTGAAGCTTTCTTT. It encodes CASSPTGGDTEAFF.

The rearrangement links TRBV19 to TRBJ2-5, with D possibly matching TRBD2 (6 bases). Trimming removed 3 bases at V and 3 bases at J, with 14 bases between. Germline V gives CDR1 LNHDA, CDR2 SQIVND (reference sequence). This CDR3 contains 15 residues. CDR3 bases: TGTGCCAGTAGTATCGGGCTAGCGATGGAAGAGACCCAGTACTTC. Translated: CASSIGLAMEETQYF.

The chain couples TRBV9 to TRBJ2-1; TRBD2 agrees at 9 bases. Germline V gene lookup returns CDR1 SGDLS and CDR2 YYNGEE. The CDR3 contains 16 residues. J lost 2 bases, V lost 4 bases, and 7 bases had no gene match. CDR3 nucleotides: TGTGCCAGCAGCTCGAAGCGGGGGGAACCCTACAATGAGCAGTTCTTC. This gives the protein CASSSKRGEPYNEQFF.

The CDR3 sequence is CASGPPPSSYEQYF. CDR3 sequence (DNA): TGTGCTAGTGGGCCCCCCCCCAGCTCCTACGAGCAGTACTTC. The gene calls are TRBV12-5 and TRBJ2-7; no reliable D call. Germline lookup yields CDR1 LGHNT and CDR2 FRNRAP. The V end lost 6 bases, the J end lost 0 bases, and 12 bases lay between the germline ends. This CDR3 spans 14 amino acids.

The J gene is TRBJ1-1, the V gene TRBV30; perhaps TRBD1 as D (6 bases). CDR3 length equals 17 residues. V lost 3 bases and J lost 0, with 20 bases in between. Germline loops: CDR1 GTSNPN, CDR2 SVGIG (reference sequence). The CDR3 DNA follows: TGTGCCTGGAGCGACATCGGGGGGCGCCTATTGAACACTGAAGCTTTCTTT. Its protein is CAWSDIGGRLLNTEAFF.

The CDR3 DNA follows: TGTGCCAGCAGCGTAGGGGGGGCTGGAAACACCATATATTTT. Encoded protein: CASSVGGAGNTIYF. The chain joins TRBV9 to TRBJ1-3; TRBD1 might be the D (5 bases). This CDR3 contains 14 residues. In germline, CDR1 is SGDLS, CDR2 YYNGEE. Trimming removed 0 bases at V and 2 bases at J, with 6 bases between.

This clone came up once. V usage is TRBV6-1 and J usage is TRBJ2-3; no firm D call. Trimming took 2 bases from V and 6 from J, leaving 18 bases between them. Germline V gene data show CDR1 as MNHNS and CDR2 as SASEGT. CDR3 size: 16 residues. CDR3 coding DNA: TGTGCCAGCAGTGAATTTCCTCCGTCTAGGTTCGATACGCAGTATTTT. Residues: CASSEFPPSRFDTQYF.

The CDR3 protein is CASSYATGPDTQYF. CDR3 bases: TGTGCCAGCAGCTACGCGACAGGGCCGGATACGCAGTATTTT. This rearrangement joins TRBV5-4 to TRBJ2-3, with TRBD1 matching over 7 bases. CDR1 and CDR2 from the germline V gene are SGHNT and YYREEE (reference sequence). V was clipped by 3 bases and J by 6 bases; unmatched bases: 7. The length of the CDR3 is 14 residues.

This chain links TRBV12-5 with TRBJ1-5; D uncertain. Trimming removed 6 bases at V and 2 bases at J, with 8 bases between. Germline-derived CDR1 and CDR2 are LGHNT and FRNRAP. CDR3 length: 13 amino acids. The CDR3 loop reads CASGGEGNQPQHF. CDR3 bases: TGTGCTAGTGGGGGCGAAGGCAATCAGCCCCAGCATTTT.